This T cell receptor beta chain was found in a study of shared clonotypes between healthy human individuals. Concerning this clone itself: The target antigen is unknown.

General observations from the study: Naive subsets typically showed greater estimated richness than memory subsets. Naive CD4 clonotypes were shared across a few donors at roughly 4.6%.

CDR3 length equals 15 residues. Trimming cost V 0 bases and J 3 bases, with 9 bases left between them. In germline, CDR1 is LNHDA, CDR2 SQIVND (reference sequence). Produced via immunoSEQ multiplex PCR; TCRdb's table is partial and in-frame only. The sample records some 2,400,000 clones, almost 96% being singletons. The TCR originated in a man aged 18 to 35 in good health. The chain employs TRBV19 and TRBJ1-5; the D gene is possibly TRBD1 (5 bases). The sample consisted of naive CD4+ T cells sorted from blood. Subset specified: CD45RA+ positively selected. CDR3 DNA sequence: TGTGCCAGTAGTATAGATGAGGGACCCAATCAGCCCCAGCATTTT. Protein sequence: CASSIDEGPNQPQHF.